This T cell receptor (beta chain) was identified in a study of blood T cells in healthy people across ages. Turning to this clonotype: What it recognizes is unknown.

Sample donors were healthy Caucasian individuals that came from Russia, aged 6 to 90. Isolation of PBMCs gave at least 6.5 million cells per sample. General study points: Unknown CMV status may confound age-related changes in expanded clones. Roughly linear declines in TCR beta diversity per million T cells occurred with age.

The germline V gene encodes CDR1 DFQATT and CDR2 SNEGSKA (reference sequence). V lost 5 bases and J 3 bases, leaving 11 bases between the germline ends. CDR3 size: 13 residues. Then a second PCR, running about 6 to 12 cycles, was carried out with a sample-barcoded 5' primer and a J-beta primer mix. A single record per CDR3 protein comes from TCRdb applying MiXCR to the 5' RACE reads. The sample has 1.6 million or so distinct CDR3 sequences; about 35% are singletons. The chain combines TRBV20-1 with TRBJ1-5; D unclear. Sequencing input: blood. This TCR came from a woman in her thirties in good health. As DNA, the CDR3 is TGCAGTGCTTTAAGGGATGCCAATCAGCCCCAGCATTTT. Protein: CSALRDANQPQHF.